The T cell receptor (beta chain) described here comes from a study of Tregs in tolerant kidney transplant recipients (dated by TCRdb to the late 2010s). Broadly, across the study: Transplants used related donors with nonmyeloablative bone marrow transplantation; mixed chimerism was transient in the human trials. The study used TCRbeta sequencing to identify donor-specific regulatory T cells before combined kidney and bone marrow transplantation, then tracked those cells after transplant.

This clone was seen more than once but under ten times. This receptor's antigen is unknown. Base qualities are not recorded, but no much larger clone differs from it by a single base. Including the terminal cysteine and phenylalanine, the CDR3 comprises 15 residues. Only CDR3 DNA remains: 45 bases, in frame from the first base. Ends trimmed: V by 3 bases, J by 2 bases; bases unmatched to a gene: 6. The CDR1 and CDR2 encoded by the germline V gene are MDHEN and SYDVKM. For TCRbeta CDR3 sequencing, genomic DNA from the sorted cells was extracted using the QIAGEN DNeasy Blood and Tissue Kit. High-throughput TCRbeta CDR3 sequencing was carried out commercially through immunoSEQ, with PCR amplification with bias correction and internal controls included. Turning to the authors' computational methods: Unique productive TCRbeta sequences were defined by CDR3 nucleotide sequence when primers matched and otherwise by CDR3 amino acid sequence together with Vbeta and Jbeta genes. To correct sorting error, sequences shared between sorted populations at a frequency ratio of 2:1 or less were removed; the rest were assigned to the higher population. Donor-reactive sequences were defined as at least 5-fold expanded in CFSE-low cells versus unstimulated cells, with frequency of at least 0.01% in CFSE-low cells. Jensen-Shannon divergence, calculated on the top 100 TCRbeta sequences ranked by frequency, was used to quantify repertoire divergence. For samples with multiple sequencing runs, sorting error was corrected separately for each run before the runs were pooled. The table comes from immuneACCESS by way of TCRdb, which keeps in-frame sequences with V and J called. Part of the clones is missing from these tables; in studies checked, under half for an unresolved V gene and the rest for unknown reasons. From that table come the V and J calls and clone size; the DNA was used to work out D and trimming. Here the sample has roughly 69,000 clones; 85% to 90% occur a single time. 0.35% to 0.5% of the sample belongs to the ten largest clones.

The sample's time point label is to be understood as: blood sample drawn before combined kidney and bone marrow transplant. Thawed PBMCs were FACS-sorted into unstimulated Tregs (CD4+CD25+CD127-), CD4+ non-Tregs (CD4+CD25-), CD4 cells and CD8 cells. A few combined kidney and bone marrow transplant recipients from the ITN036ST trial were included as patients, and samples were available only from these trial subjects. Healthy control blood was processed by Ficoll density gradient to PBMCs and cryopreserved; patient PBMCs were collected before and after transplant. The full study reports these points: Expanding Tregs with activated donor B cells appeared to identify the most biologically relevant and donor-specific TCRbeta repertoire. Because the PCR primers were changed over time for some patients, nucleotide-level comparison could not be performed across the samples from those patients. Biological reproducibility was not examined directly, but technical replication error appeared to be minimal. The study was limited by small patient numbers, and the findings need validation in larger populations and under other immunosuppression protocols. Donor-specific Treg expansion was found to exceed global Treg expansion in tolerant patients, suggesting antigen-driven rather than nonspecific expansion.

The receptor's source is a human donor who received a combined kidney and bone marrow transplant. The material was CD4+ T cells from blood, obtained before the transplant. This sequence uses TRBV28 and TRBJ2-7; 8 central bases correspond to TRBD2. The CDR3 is CASSFKGGGPYEQYF. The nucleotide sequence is TGTGCCAGCAGTTTTAAGGGCGGGGGGCCCTACGAGCAGTACTTC.